The 5 T cell receptor beta chains below all came from one sample that was sequenced in a study of blood T cell repertoires in COVID-19. Only in-frame clones appear in the TCRdb table, and some are missing; sequencing was by immunoSEQ multiplex PCR. The sample records 180,000 or so clones, 80% being singletons. The material sequenced was PBMCs or T cells enriched from blood (not recorded which). The receptors shown here come from a man aged 55 to 70 who had been exposed to COVID-19.

This clone was observed at least ten times. The genes are TRBV30 and TRBJ1-5; 8 positions agree with TRBD1. Germline values: CDR1 GTSNPN, CDR2 SVGIG (reference sequence). CDR3 size: 14 residues. V shed 3 bases and J 7 bases; nucleotides not matched to a gene: 8. In nucleotides, the CDR3 is TGTGCCTGGAGCGACAGGGGATGGTGGCAGCCCCAGCATTTT. This codes for CAWSDRGWWQPQHF.

The J gene is TRBJ2-2, the V gene TRBV11-2, with 8 bases fitting TRBD2. This CDR3 region has 17 residues. CDR1 and CDR2 (germline): SGHAT, FQNNGV. Trimming took 1 base from V and 7 from J; bases not matched to a gene: 11. The CDR3 spells CASSLGQAGAFGGELFF. CDR3 DNA sequence: TGTGCCAGCAGCTTAGGACAAGCGGGAGCTTTTGGCGGGGAGCTGTTTTTT.

The chain has TRBV7-2 and TRBJ2-2; 10 bases match TRBD1. Germline-derived CDR1 and CDR2 are SGHTA and FQGNSA. V was pared by 3 bases and J by 5 bases, with 6 bases of the junction left unmatched. The CDR3 has 16 amino acids. The CDR3 coding sequence is TGTGCCAGCAGCTTCGCGACAGGGGGCGGAACCGGGGAGCTGTTTTTT. This sequence encodes CASSFATGGGTGELFF. Using reference TRBV7-2 and TRBJ2-2 for the parts outside the CDR3, the full variable domain is GAGVSQSPSNKVTEKGKDVELRCDPISGHTALYWYRQSLGQGLEFLIYFQGNSAPDKSGLPSDRFSAERTGGSVSTLTIQRTQQEDSAVYLCASSFATGGGTGELFFGEGSRLTVL.

This clone has a handful of counts. DNA for the CDR3: TGTGCCAGCAGAGCCTTGAGGGCTGGGAGGGACGAGCAGTACTTC. Translating gives CASRALRAGRDEQYF. The genes are TRBV2 and TRBJ2-7; 7 bases map to TRBD2. The CDR3 runs to 15 residues. J gave up 5 bases and V 6 bases, and 13 bases lay outside the gene matches. Per germline, CDR1 SNHLY and CDR2 FYNNEI.

This chain connects TRBV5-8 to TRBJ2-2; possible D gene TRBD1, 5 bases. The germline gives CDR1 SGHTS, CDR2 YDEGEE. The CDR3 is 14 residues long. Trimming removed 8 bases from V and 6 bases from J, with 17 bases in between. CDR3 residues: CASTGGARSGELFF. Here the CDR3 DNA reads TGTGCCAGTACCGGTGGGGCGCGGTCCGGGGAGCTGTTTTTT.